These 4 T cell receptor beta chains were sequenced from one sample in a study of blood T cell repertoires in COVID-19. Here immunoSEQ multiplex PCR was the method, and the copy in TCRdb shows in-frame clones only, minus some. Of 95,000 to 110,000 clones in the sample, more than 75% were seen once. The sequenced material came from peripheral blood. The receptors originated from a man in his sixties with acute or convalescent COVID-19.

The rearrangement joins TRBV6-5 to TRBJ2-4; 7 nucleotides match TRBD2. Trimming cost V 0 bases and J 9 bases; bases outside gene matches: 5. The CDR3 runs to 14 residues. The germline CDR1 and CDR2 sequences are MNHEY and SVGAGI. Here the CDR3 reads CASSYSKGEGIQYF. In DNA form, the CDR3 reads TGTGCCAGCAGTTACTCGAAAGGGGAGGGCATTCAGTACTTC.

This rearrangement joins TRBV29-1 to TRBJ2-1, with 8 positions matching TRBD2. The CDR3 is made up of 13 amino acids. Germline V lookup: CDR1 SQVTM, CDR2 ANQGSEA. V lost 4 bases and J lost 4; bases outside the gene matches: 3. This CDR3 reads CSVGTSGYNEQFF. CDR3 sequence (DNA): TGCAGCGTTGGTACTAGCGGATACAATGAGCAGTTCTTC.

This clone was detected once. The rearrangement uses TRBV4-1 and TRBJ2-1, with TRBD2 identical over 14 bases. The V gene's germline CDR1 is MGHRA and CDR2 YSYEKL. The V and J ends lost 4 bases and 15 bases, in that order; junction bases with no gene match: 17. This CDR3 has 17 residues. CDR3 amino acids: CASSPQPAGTSGSFLFF. The CDR3 DNA sequence: TGCGCCAGCAGCCCCCAGCCCGCCGGGACTAGCGGGAGTTTTCTGTTCTTC.

The rearrangement links TRBV19 to TRBJ1-2, with TRBD1 matching over 11 bases. V was clipped by 5 bases and J by 0 bases; unmatched bases: 8. Per the germline V gene, CDR1 is LNHDA and CDR2 is SQIVND (reference sequence). The CDR3 is 17 residues long. The CDR3 nucleotides are TGTGCCAGTAGTTCCGGGACAGGGGGTTTAACTAACTATGGCTACACCTTC. This gives the protein CASSSGTGGLTNYGYTF. The variable domain in full, with the rest retrieved from reference TRBV19 and TRBJ1-2, is DGGITQSPKYLFRKEGQNVTLSCEQNLNHDAMYWYRQDPGQGLRLIYYSQIVNDFQKGDIAEGYSVSREKKESFPLTVTSAQKNPTAFYLCASSSGTGGLTNYGYTFGSGTRLTVV.